Included here is one T cell receptor beta chain sequence, with context. The antigen is not known. The sample is drawn from a study of T cell responses to AZD1222 COVID-19 vaccine. Study findings and constraints: Close to half of all spike-specific TCRs reportedly target regions of the variants that are unmutated.

The repertoire was sequenced with immunoSEQ multiplex PCR; TCRdb's copy has only in-frame clones and lacks some. This table has approximately 170,000 clones, about 91% appearing once. Germline lookup yields CDR1 SGHTA and CDR2 FQGTGA. This CDR3 spans 15 amino acids. V gave up 4 bases and J gave up 5 bases, with 17 bases separating them. This material consisted of peripheral blood, taken 28 days after the second AZD1222 dose. The sequence was obtained from an adult who received the AZD1222 COVID-19 vaccine. This sequence joins TRBV7-3 and TRBJ2-5; D remains ambiguous. The CDR3 DNA reads as TGTGCCAGCAGCTCCGGTGGTTCCCTTTTTGAGACCCAGTACTTC. This codes for CASSSGGSLFETQYF.